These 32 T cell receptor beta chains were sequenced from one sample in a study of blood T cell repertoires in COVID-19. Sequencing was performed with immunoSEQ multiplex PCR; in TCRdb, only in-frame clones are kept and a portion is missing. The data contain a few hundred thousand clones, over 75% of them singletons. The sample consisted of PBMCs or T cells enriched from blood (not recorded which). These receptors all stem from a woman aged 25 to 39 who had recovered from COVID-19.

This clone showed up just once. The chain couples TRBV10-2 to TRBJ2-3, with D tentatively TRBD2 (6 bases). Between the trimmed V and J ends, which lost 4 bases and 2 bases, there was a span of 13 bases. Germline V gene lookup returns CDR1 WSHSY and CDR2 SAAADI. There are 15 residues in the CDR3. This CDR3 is CASSAPSDYTDTQYF. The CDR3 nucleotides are TGCGCCAGCAGTGCACCTAGCGACTACACAGATACGCAGTATTTT.

For the CDR3, the DNA is TGTGCCAGCAGTAACCCCCTTTCGGATAGCGGCCACGAGCAGTACTTC. The encoded protein is CASSNPLSDSGHEQYF. This chain uses TRBV6-6 with TRBJ2-7; D is possibly TRBD2 (6 bases). Germline CDR1 is MNHNY and CDR2 is SVGAGI (reference sequence). CDR3 length equals 16 residues. The V gene lost 5 bases and the J gene lost 5 bases, with 22 bases spanning the gap.

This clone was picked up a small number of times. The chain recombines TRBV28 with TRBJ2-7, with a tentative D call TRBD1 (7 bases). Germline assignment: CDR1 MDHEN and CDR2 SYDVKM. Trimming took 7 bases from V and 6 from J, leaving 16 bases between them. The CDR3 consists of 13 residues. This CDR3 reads CASTDREEVEQYF. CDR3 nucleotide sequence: TGTGCCAGCACCGACAGGGAGGAGGTCGAGCAGTACTTC. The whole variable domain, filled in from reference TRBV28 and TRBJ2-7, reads DVKVTQSSRYLVKRTGEKVFLECVQDMDHENMFWYRQDPGLGLRLIYFSYDVKMKEKGDIPEGYSVSREKKERFSLILESASTNQTSMYLCASTDREEVEQYFGPGTRLTVT.

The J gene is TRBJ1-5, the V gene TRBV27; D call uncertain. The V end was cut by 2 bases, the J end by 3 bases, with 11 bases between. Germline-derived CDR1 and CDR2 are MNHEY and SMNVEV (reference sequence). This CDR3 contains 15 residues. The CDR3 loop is CASSLDSAVNQPQHF. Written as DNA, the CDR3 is TGTGCCAGCAGTTTAGATTCGGCGGTCAATCAGCCCCAGCATTTT.

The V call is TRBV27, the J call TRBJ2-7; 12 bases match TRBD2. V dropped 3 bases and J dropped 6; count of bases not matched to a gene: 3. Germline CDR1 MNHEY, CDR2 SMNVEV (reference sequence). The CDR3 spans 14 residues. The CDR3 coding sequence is TGTGCCAGCAGTTTGCGACTAGCGGGAGCCGAGCAGTACTTC. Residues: CASSLRLAGAEQYF.

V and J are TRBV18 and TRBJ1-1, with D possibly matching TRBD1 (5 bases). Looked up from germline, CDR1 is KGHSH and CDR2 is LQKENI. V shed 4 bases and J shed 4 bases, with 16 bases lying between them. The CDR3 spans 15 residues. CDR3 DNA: TGTGCCAGCTCACGTTCAACTCAGGGAATCACTGAAGCTTTCTTT. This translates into CASSRSTQGITEAFF.

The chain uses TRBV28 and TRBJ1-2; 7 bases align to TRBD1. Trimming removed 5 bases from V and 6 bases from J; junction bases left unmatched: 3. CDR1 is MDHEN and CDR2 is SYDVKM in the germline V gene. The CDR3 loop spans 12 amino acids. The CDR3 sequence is CASSRQGHGYTF. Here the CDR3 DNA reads TGTGCCAGCAGTCGACAGGGCCATGGCTACACCTTC.

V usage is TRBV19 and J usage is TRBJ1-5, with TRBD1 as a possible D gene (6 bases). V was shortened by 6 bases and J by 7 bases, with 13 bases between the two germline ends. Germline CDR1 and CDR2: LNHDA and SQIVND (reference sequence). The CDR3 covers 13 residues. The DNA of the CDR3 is TGTGCCAGTAGACAGGGATTTGGACAGCCCCAGCATTTT. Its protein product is CASRQGFGQPQHF.

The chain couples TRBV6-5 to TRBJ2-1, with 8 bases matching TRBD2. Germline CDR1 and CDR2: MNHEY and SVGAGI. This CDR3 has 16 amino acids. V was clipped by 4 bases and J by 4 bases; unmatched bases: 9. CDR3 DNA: TGTGCCAGCAGTTCCCTCGCGGGAGGAAAGTACAATGAGCAGTTCTTC. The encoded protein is CASSSLAGGKYNEQFF.

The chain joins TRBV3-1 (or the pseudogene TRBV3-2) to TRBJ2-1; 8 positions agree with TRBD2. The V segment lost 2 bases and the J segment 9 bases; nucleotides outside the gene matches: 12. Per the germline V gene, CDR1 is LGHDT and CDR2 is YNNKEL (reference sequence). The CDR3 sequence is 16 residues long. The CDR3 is CASSQFGSGKSSEQFF. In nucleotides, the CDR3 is TGTGCCAGCAGCCAATTCGGTAGCGGGAAATCGTCTGAGCAGTTCTTC.

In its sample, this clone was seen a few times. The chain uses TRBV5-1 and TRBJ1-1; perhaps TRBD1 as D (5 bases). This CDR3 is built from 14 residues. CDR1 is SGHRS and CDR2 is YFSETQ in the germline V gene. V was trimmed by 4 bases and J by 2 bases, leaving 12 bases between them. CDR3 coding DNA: TGCGCCAGCAGCACGCGGACACCCAACACTGAAGCTTTCTTT. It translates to CASSTRTPNTEAFF.

CDR3 nucleotide sequence: TGTGCCAGCAGAGCCGGTTGGCAGCCCCAGCATTTT. It is translated as CASRAGWQPQHF. The chain uses TRBV12-3 or TRBV12-4 and TRBJ1-5; D not certain. The CDR3 contains 12 residues. V dropped 6 bases and J dropped 7 bases, with 10 bases sitting between them.

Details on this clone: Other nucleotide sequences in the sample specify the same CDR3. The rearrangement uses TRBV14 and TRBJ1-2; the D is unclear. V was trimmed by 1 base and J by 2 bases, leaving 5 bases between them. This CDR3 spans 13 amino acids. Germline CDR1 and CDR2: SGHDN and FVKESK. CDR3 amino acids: CASSQGQNYGYTF. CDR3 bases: TGTGCCAGCAGCCAAGGTCAGAACTATGGCTACACCTTC. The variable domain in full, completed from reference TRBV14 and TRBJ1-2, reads EAGVTQFPSHSVIEKGQTVTLRCDPISGHDNLYWYRRVMGKEIKFLLHFVKESKQDESGMPNNRFLAERTGGTYSTLKVQPAELEDSGVYFCASSQGQNYGYTFGSGTRLTVV.

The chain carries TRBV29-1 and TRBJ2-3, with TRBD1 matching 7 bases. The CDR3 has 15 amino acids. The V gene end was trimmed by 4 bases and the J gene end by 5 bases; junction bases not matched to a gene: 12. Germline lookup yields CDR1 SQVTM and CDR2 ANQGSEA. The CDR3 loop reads CSVAFGQDTGDTQYF. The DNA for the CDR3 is TGCAGCGTTGCGTTTGGACAGGATACCGGAGATACGCAGTATTTT.

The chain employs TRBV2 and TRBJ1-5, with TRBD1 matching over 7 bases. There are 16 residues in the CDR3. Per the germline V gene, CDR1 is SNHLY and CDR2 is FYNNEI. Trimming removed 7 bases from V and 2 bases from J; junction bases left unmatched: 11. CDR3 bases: TGTGCCAGCAAGCGGACAGGCGACTTGGGCAATCAGCCCCAGCATTTT. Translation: CASKRTGDLGNQPQHF. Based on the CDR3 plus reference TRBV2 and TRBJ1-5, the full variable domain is EPEVTQTPSHQVTQMGQEVILRCVPISNHLYFYWYRQILGQKVEFLVSFYNNEISEKSEIFDDQFSVERPDGSNFTLKIRSTKLEDSAMYFCASKRTGDLGNQPQHFGDGTRLSIL.

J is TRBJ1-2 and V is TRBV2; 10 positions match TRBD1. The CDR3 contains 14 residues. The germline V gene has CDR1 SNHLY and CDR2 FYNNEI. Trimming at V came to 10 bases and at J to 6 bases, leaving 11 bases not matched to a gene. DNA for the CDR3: TGTGCCAACAAGCCGGGACAGGGGTTCAATGGCTACACCTTC. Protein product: CANKPGQGFNGYTF.

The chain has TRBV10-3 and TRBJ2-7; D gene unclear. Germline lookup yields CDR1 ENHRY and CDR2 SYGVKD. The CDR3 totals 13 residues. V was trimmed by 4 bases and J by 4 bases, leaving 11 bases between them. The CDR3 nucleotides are TGTGCCATCAGTGGTCCACCTGAGTACGAGCAGTACTTC. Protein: CAISGPPEYEQYF.

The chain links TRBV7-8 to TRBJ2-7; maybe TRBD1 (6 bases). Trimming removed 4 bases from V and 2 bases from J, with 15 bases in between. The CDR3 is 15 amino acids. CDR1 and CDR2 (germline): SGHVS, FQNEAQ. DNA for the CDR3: TGTGCCAGCAGCTGGACGACAGGTCAGGCCTACGAGCAGTACTTC. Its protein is CASSWTTGQAYEQYF.

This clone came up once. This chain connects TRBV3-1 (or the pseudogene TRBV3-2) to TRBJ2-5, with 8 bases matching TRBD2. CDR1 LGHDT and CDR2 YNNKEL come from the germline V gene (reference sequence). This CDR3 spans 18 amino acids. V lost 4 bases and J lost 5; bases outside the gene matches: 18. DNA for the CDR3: TGTGCCAGCAGCCCTCGTTGGGCGGGGGGCACCCTGGGGGAGACCCAGTACTTC. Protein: CASSPRWAGGTLGETQYF.

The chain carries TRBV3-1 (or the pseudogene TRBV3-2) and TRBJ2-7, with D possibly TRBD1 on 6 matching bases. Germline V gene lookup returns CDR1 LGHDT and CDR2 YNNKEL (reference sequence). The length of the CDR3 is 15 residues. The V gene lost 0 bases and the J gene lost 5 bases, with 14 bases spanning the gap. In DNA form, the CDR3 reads TGTGCCAGCAGCCAAGATAGTAGGACAGCCAACGAGCAGTACTTC. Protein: CASSQDSRTANEQYF.

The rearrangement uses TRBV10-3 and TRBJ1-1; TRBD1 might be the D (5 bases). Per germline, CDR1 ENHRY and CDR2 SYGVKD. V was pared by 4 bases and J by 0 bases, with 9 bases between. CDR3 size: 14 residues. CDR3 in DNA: TGTGCCATCAGTGCGGGGGGTATGAACACTGAAGCTTTCTTT. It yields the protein CAISAGGMNTEAFF.

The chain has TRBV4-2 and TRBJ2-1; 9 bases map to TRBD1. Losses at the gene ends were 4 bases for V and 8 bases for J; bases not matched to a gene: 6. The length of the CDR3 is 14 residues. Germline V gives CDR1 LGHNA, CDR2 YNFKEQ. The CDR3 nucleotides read TGTGCCAGCAGCCGCGCGGACAGGGGAGATGAGCAGTTCTTC. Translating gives CASSRADRGDEQFF.

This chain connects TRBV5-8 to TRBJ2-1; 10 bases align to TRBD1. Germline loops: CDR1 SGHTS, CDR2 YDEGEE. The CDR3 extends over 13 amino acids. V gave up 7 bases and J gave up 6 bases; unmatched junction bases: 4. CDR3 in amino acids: CASSDRGSNEQFF. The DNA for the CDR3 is TGTGCCAGCTCGGACAGGGGGTCCAATGAGCAGTTCTTC.

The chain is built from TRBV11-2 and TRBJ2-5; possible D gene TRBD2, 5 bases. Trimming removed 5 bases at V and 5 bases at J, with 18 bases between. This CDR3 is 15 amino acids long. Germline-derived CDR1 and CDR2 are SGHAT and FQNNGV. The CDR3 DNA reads TGTGCCAGCAGCCCCCTCCGGGGTAGAGGGGAGACCCAGTACTTC. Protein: CASSPLRGRGETQYF.

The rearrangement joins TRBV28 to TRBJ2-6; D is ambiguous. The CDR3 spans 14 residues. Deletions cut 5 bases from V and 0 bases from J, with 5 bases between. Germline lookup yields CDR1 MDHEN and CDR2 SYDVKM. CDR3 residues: CASSIFSGANVLTF. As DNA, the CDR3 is TGTGCCAGCAGTATCTTCTCTGGGGCCAACGTCCTGACTTTC. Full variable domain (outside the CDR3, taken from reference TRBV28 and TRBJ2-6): DVKVTQSSRYLVKRTGEKVFLECVQDMDHENMFWYRQDPGLGLRLIYFSYDVKMKEKGDIPEGYSVSREKKERFSLILESASTNQTSMYLCASSIFSGANVLTFGAGSRLTVL.

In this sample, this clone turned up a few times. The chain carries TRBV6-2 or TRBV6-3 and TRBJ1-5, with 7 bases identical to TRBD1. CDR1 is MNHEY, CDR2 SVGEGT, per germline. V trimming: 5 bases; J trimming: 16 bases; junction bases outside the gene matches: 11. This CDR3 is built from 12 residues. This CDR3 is CASSPPTGQFHF. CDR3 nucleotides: TGTGCCAGCAGTCCCCCGACGGGACAGTTTCATTTT.

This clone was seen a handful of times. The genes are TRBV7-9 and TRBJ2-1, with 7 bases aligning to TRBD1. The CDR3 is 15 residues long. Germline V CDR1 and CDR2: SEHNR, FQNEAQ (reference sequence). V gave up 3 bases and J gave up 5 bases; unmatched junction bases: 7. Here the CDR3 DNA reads TGTGCCAGCAGCTTGAGGACAGGCTTCAACAATGAGCAGTTCTTC. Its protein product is CASSLRTGFNNEQFF.

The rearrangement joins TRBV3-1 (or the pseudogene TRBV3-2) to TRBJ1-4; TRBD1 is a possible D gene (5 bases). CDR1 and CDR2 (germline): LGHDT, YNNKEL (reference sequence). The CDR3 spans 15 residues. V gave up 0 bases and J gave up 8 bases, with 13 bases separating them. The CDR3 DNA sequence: TGTGCCAGCAGCCAAGATGGGGCAGGGCGGGAAAAACTGTTTTTT. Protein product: CASSQDGAGREKLFF.

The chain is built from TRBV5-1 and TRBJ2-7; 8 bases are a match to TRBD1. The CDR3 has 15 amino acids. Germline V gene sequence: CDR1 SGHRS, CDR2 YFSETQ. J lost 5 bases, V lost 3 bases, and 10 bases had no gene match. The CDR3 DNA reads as TGCGCCAGCAGCTCGCAGGGGGCGAAGGAGGACGAGCAGTACTTC. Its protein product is CASSSQGAKEDEQYF.

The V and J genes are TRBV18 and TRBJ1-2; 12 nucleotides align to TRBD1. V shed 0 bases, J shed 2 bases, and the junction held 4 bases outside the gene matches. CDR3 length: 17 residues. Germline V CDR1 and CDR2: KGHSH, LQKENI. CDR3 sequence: CASSPPPGQGANYGYTF. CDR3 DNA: TGTGCCAGCTCACCACCCCCGGGACAGGGGGCGAACTATGGCTACACCTTC.

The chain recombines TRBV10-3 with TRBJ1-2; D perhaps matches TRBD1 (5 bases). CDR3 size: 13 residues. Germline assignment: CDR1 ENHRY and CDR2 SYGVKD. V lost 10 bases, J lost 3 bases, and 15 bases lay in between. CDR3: CATLGATDYGYTF. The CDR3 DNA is TGTGCCACCCTTGGGGCCACGGACTATGGCTACACCTTC.

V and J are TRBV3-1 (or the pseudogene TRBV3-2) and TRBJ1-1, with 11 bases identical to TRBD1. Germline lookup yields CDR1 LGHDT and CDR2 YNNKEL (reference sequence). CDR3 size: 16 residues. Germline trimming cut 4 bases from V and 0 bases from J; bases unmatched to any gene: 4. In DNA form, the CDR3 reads TGTGCCAGCAGCCCCCGGACAGGGGGCATGAACACTGAAGCTTTCTTT. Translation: CASSPRTGGMNTEAFF.